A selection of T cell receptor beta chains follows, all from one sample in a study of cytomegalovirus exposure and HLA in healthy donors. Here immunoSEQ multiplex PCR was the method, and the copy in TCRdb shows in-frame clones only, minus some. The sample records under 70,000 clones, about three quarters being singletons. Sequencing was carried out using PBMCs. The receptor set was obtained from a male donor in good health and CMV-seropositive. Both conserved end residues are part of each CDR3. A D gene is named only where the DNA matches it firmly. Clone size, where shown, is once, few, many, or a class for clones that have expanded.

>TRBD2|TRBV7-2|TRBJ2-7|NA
CASLRTSGGSSYEQYF
TGTGCCAGCCTACGGACTAGCGGGGGGAGCTCCTACGAGCAGTACTTC
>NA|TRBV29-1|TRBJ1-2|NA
CSDRREIGGGYTF
TGCAGCGATCGCAGGGAAATAGGTGGTGGCTACACCTTC
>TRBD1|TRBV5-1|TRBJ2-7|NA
CASSSGTGYGYEQYF
TGCGCCAGCAGCTCCGGGACAGGGTATGGCTACGAGCAGTACTTC
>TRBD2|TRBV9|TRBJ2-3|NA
CASSVAGTSGPTDTQYF
TGTGCCAGCAGCGTAGCTGGGACTAGCGGACCCACAGATACGCAGTATTTT
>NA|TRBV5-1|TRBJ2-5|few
CASAYQKETQYF
TGCGCCAGCGCTTACCAGAAAGAGACCCAGTACTTC
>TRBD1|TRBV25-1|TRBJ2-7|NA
CASSEGDRRRYEQYF
TGTGCCAGCAGTGAGGGGGACAGGCGACGTTACGAGCAGTACTTC
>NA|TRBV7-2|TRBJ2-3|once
CASSLASEATQYF
TGTGCCAGCAGTCTGGCTAGCGAGGCTACGCAGTATTTT
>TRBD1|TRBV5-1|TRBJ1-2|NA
CASSPGQGANYGYTF
TGCGCCAGCAGCCCTGGACAGGGGGCAAACTATGGCTACACCTTC
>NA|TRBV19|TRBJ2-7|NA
CASSTFRGPLYEQYF
TGTGCCAGTAGTACGTTCCGAGGGCCGCTCTACGAGCAGTACTTC
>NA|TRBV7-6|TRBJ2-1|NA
CASSLVGTQNEQFF
TGTGCCAGCAGCTTAGTTGGGACTCAAAATGAGCAGTTCTTC
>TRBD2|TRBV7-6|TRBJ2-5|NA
CASSLSPGEGETQYF
TGTGCCAGCAGCTTGTCTCCGGGGGAGGGGGAGACCCAGTACTTC
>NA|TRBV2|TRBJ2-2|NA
CASKGGWNTGELFF
TGTGCCAGCAAGGGGGGGTGGAACACCGGGGAGCTGTTTTTT
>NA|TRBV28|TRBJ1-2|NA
CASSGSGRGGYTF
TGTGCCAGCAGTGGGTCGGGGAGGGGCGGCTACACCTTC
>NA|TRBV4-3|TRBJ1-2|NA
CASSQDPAVVAGYTF
TGCGCCAGCAGCCAAGATCCGGCAGTGGTAGCTGGCTACACCTTC
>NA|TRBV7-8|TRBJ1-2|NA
CASSLDTNYGYTF
TGTGCCAGCAGCTTAGACACTAACTATGGCTACACCTTC
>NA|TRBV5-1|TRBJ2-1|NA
CASSLGLMENEQFF
TGCGCCAGCAGCTTGGGACTAATGGAGAATGAGCAGTTCTTC
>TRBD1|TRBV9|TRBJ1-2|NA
CASSATGGGNYGYTF
TGTGCCAGCAGCGCCACAGGGGGAGGGAACTATGGCTACACCTTC
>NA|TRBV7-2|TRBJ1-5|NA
CASKDGNNQPQHF
TGTGCCAGCAAGGACGGGAACAATCAGCCCCAGCATTTT
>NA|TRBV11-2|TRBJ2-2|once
CASSLSSPTYTGELFF
TGTGCCAGCAGCTTGAGCTCTCCAACGTACACCGGGGAGCTGTTTTTT
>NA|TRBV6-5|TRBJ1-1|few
CASSYSDRMRTEAFF
TGTGCCAGCAGTTACTCAGACAGAATGAGGACTGAAGCTTTCTTT
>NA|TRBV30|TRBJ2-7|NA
CAWSVERDTSYEQYF
TGTGCCTGGAGTGTAGAGCGGGACACCTCCTACGAGCAGTACTTC
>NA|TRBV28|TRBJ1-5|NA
CASTVLAGGLGNQPQHF
TGTGCCAGCACTGTTCTAGCCGGGGGGCTCGGCAATCAGCCCCAGCATTTT
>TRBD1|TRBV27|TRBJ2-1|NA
CASSLTGGAYNEQFF
TGTGCCAGCAGTTTGACAGGGGGGGCCTACAATGAGCAGTTCTTC
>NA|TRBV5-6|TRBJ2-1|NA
CASTPPIGGIDNEQFF
TGTGCCAGCACCCCCCCGATAGGGGGAATTGACAATGAGCAGTTCTTC
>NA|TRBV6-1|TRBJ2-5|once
CASSEQGWETQYF
TGTGCCAGCAGTGAACAGGGTTGGGAGACCCAGTACTTC
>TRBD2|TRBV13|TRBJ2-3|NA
CASSSKTSPGLSTDTQYF
TGTGCCAGCAGCTCCAAGACTAGCCCGGGACTTAGCACAGATACGCAGTATTTT
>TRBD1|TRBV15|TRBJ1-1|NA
CATSRLRTGGSTEAFF
TGTGCCACCAGCAGATTGCGGACAGGGGGTAGCACTGAAGCTTTCTTT
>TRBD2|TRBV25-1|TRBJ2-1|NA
CASSVAGGRWNEQFF
TGTGCCAGCAGTGTGGCGGGGGGGCGGTGGAATGAGCAGTTCTTC
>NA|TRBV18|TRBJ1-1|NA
CASSPPRGTEAFF
TGTGCCAGCTCACCGCCTAGGGGCACTGAAGCTTTCTTT
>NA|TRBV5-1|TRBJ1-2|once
CASSELTRMDGYTF
TGCGCCAGCAGCGAACTGACAAGAATGGATGGCTACACCTTC
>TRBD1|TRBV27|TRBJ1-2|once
CASSSGQGINYGYTF
TGTGCCAGCAGTTCGGGACAGGGGATTAACTATGGCTACACCTTC
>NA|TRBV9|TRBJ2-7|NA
CASSSDGYEQYF
TGTGCCAGCAGCTCCGACGGGTACGAGCAGTACTTC
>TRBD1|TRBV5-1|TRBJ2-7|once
CASSLEVQGSYEQYF
TGCGCCAGCAGCTTGGAAGTACAGGGGTCCTACGAGCAGTACTTC
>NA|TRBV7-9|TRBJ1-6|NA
CASSSVPGVHNSPLHF
TGCGCCAGCAGCTCAGTCCCCGGGGTCCATAATTCACCCCTCCACTTT
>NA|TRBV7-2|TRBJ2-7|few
CASSPRVVYEQYF
TGTGCCAGCAGCCCCAGGGTTGTCTACGAGCAGTACTTC
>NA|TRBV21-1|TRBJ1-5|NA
CASSKGLQGADLDQPQHF
TGTGCCAGCAGCAAAGGTCTCCAGGGGGCGGATTTGGATCAGCCCCAGCATTTT
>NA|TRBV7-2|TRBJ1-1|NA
CASRRAGVTEAFF
TGTGCCAGCAGGAGGGCAGGAGTCACTGAAGCTTTCTTT